This T cell receptor (beta chain) was profiled in a study of T-cell reconstitution after alpha-beta-depleted transplantation in children (dated by TCRdb to about 2016). Describing the broader study: Using TCR repertoire profiling, the study quantitatively followed how T-cell immune reconstitution unfolded in children after TCRalphabeta/CD19-depleted allogeneic hematopoietic cell transplantation.

Library preparation employed PCR. Sequencing took place on an Illumina HiSeq 2500. To normalize quantification of the TCRbeta repertoire, the TCR libraries were built with molecular barcoding that relied on unique molecular identifiers. TCRdb ran its own pipeline on the public reads, namely fastp trimming at Q25 and MiXCR clone calling, and kept in-frame beta chains. CDR3 protein duplicates are merged, each entry listing the most common genes and DNA. The sample data list some 200,000 distinct CDR3 sequences, and more than 12% of these were observed just once. Together, the top ten hold roughly an eighth of the sample. CDR1 MNHEY and CDR2 SVGEGT were looked up in the germline V gene. Germline trimming amounts to 8 bases on V and 3 bases on J, with 6 as the count of junction bases outside the gene matches. Its CDR3 holds 14 amino acids, cysteine through phenylalanine. The read is trimmed to its CDR3 DNA, 42 bases read in frame from base 1.

Turning to this clonotype: This receptor's antigen is unknown. Per-base qualities were not stored, and no clone one base away is much larger.

The material was PBMCs from the stem cell graft donor, obtained from the stem cell graft. This chain is built from TRBV6-2 or TRBV6-3 and TRBJ2-1; the junction holds 8 bases that match TRBD2. The clonotype originates from a human donor who donated a stem cell graft to a child with acute lymphoblastic leukemia. The bases are TGTGCCAGCGCCACTAGCGGATACTACAATGAGCAGTTCTTC. It is translated as CASATSGYYNEQFF.